This T cell receptor beta chain emerged from a study of blood T cell repertoires in COVID-19 (TCRdb year 2020). Study-level background: Collaborator samples came from the United States, Italy and Spain and covered acute and convalescent phases of COVID-19. The prospective study material was composed of cDNA or gDNA derived from T cells, B-cell-depleted T cells, or PBMCs. Deeply sampled blood TCRbeta repertoires from subjects exposed to, actively infected with, or recovered from COVID-19 were included in the dataset. A freely available public database, intended as a resource for researchers studying the immune response to SARS-CoV-2, is where the repertoires were released. Sample metadata almost always included a de-identified subject ID, COVID-19 status, age in years and sex. Samples came from the ongoing ImmuneRACE study (first 160 participants) plus 1,254 subjects from 6 global collaborators. HLA class I and class II types, where available, came from metadata supplied by the sample provider rather than from assay-based typing.

Paper-wide results and their limitations: The amount of clinical and demographic metadata varied by source and participant and was provided uncurated.

The immunoSEQ Assay, a bias-controlled multiplex PCR, was used to amplify TCRbeta CDR3 regions from genomic DNA. The study's processing was this. The number of nucleated cells in each sample was estimated from the amplification of reference gene primers within the assay. To quantify the absolute abundance of each unique TCRbeta CDR3 rearrangement, sequence reads were collapsed and filtered. Productive Simpson clonality was computed per sample as the square root of Simpson's diversity index over productive rearrangements. TCRdb limited this immuneACCESS table to in-frame rearrangements with V and J called. A share of clones is missing; checked studies link under half to unresolved V genes, and the rest is unexplained. V and J calls and clone size are as listed in that table; D and trimming were resolved from the DNA. The sample has 150,000 to 200,000 clones on record, approximately 90% of them singletons. Together, the top ten hold around 7% of the sample.

The CDR3 numbers 15 residues from cysteine through phenylalanine. Only the CDR3 portion is preserved as DNA: 45 bases, with reading frame beginning at the first base. Between the V and J ends, shortened by 7 bases and 0 bases respectively, the junction contains 13 bases. Based on the germline V gene (reference sequence), the CDR1 and CDR2 sequences are LNHDA and SQIVND. Participants in the prospective study were enrolled through a virtual design, were aged about 18 to 100 years, and lived in roughly 24 United States geographic areas. In the prospective study, participants were assigned to cohorts based on the clinical history participants reported in a screening survey and a study questionnaire. ImmuneRACE Cohort 3 recovered participants were defined by two consecutive negative NP/OP PCR tests, healthcare professional clearance, or symptom resolution. In the prospective study, mobile phlebotomists collected whole blood, serum and a nasopharyngeal or oropharyngeal swab from each participant. Over a 2-month period, participants in the prospective study had the option of providing additional blood draws and questionnaires. Before DNA extraction, prospective study blood samples were shipped either frozen or at room temperature.

To note about this clone: Its antigen remains unidentified. No base-level quality is on record; no much larger clone is a single base apart.

The rearranged segments are TRBV19 and TRBJ2-1, with the D gene not clear enough to name. What was sequenced was PBMCs or T cells enriched from blood (not recorded which). The clonotype originates from a woman aged 45-65 years who had recovered from COVID-19. The CDR3 loop reads CASKIDRSSYNEQFF. Here is the DNA: TGTGCCAGTAAAATTGACCGGAGCTCCTACAATGAGCAGTTCTTC.